The clone carrying this T cell receptor (beta chain) was seen a handful of times. Per germline, CDR1 MNHEY and CDR2 SMNVEV (reference sequence). Trimming stripped 5 bases from V and 3 bases from J, with 16 bases between. This CDR3 is 15 amino acids long. These data are taken from a study of blood T cell repertoires in COVID-19. Study in general: PBMCs, B-cell-depleted T cells, or T cells were the source of the cDNA or gDNA that made up the material.

Only in-frame clones appear in the TCRdb table, and some are missing; sequencing was by immunoSEQ multiplex PCR. Of more than 200,000 clones detected, approximately 84% appear once; the ten largest clones hold less than 4.5%. The source of this sequence is a man aged 50 to 59 with acute or convalescent COVID-19. The chain is built from TRBV27 and TRBJ1-1, with no clear D. The sequencing input was peripheral blood. The CDR3 DNA sequence: TGTGCCAGCAGTCCTGGAGGGAGCTATGACACTGAAGCTTTCTTT. It codes for CASSPGGSYDTEAFF.